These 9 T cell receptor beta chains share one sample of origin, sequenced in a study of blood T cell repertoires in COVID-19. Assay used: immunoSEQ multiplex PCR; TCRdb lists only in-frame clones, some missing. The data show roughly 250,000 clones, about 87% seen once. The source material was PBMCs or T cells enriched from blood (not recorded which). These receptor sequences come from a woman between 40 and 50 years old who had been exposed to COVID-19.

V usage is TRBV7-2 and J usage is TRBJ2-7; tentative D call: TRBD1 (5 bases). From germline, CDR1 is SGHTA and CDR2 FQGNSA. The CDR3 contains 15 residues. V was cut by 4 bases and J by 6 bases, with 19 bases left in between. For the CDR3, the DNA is TGTGCCAGCAGCTCACTCCCTGGGGCCAGGGCCGAGCAGTACTTC. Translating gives CASSSLPGARAEQYF.

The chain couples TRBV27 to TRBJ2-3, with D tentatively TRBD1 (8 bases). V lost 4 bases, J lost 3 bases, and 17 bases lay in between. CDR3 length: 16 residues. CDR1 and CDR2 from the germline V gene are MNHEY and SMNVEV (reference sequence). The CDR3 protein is CASSSPGGGRTDTQYF. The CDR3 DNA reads TGTGCCAGCAGTTCACCAGGGGGCGGGAGAACAGATACGCAGTATTTT.

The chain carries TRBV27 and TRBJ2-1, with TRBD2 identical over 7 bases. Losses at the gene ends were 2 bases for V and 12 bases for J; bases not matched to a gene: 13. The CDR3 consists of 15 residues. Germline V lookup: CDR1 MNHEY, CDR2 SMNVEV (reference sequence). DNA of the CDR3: TGTGCCAGCAGTTTAGCGGGAGCTCAGGGAGGAGGGCAGTTCTTC. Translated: CASSLAGAQGGGQFF.

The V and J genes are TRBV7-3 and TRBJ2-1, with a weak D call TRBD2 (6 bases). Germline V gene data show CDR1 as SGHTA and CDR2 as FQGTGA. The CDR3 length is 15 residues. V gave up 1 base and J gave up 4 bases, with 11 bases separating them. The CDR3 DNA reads TGTGCCAGCAGCTTAATGGGGGAGGCTTACAATGAGCAGTTCTTC. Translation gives CASSLMGEAYNEQFF. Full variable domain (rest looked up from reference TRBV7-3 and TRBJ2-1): GAGVSQTPSNKVTEKGKYVELRCDPISGHTALYWYRQSLGQGPEFLIYFQGTGAADDSGLPNDRFFAVRPEGSVSTLKIQRTERGDSAVYLCASSLMGEAYNEQFFGPGTRLTVL.

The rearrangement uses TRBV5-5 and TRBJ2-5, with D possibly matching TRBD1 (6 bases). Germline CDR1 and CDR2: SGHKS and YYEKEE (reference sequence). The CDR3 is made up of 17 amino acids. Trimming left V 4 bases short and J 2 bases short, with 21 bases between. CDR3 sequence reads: CASSPRQGPRIQETQYF. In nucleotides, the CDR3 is TGTGCCAGCAGCCCGCGGCAGGGGCCCAGAATTCAAGAGACCCAGTACTTC.

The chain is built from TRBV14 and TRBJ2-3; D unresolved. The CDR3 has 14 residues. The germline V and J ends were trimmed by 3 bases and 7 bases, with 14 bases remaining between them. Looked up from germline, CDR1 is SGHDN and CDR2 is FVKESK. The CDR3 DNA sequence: TGTGCCAGCAGCCAGTGGATAGCTGTCAATACGCAGTATTTT. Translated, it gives CASSQWIAVNTQYF.

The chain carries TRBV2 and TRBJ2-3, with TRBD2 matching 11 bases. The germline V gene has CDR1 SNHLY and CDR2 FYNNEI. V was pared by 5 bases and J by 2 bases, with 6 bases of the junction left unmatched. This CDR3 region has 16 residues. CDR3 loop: CASSPPGLAVTDTQYF. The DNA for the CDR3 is TGTGCCAGCAGTCCCCCGGGACTAGCGGTCACAGATACGCAGTATTTT.

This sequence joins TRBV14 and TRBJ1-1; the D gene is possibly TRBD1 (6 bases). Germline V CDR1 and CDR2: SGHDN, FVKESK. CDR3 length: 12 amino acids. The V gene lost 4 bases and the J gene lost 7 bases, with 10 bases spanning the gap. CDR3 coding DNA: TGTGCCAGCAGCCGCTCAGGGGTTGAAGCTTTCTTT. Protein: CASSRSGVEAFF. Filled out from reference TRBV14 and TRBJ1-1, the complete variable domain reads EAGVTQFPSHSVIEKGQTVTLRCDPISGHDNLYWYRRVMGKEIKFLLHFVKESKQDESGMPNNRFLAERTGGTYSTLKVQPAELEDSGVYFCASSRSGVEAFFGQGTRLTVV.

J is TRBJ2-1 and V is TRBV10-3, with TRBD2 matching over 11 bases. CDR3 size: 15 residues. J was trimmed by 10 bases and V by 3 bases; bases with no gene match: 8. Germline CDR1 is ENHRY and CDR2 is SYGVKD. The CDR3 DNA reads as TGTGCCATCAGTGATATCCTAGCGGGAGGAGGAGAGCAGTTCTTC. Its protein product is CAISDILAGGGEQFF.